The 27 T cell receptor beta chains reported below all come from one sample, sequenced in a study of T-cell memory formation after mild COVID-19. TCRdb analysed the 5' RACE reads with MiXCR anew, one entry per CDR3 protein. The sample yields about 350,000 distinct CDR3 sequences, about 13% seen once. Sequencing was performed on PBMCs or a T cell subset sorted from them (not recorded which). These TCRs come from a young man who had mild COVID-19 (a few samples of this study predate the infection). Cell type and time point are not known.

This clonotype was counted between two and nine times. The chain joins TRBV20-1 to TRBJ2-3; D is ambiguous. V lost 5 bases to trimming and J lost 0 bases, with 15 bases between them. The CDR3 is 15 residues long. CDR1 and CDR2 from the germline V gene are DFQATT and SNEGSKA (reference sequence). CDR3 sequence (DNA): TGCAGTGCTCGTCACAGACGATCTAGCACAGATACGCAGTATTTT. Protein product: CSARHRRSSTDTQYF.

The CDR3 protein is CASSPVGGAYGTQYF. The CDR3 nucleotides read TGCGCCAGCAGCCCTGTCGGGGGGGCCTACGGGACCCAGTACTTC. This rearrangement joins TRBV4-3 to TRBJ2-5, with 8 bases matching TRBD2. The trim removed 4 bases at V and 7 bases at J, leaving 11 bases unmatched. Germline CDR1 LGHNA, CDR2 YSLEER. The CDR3 has 15 residues.

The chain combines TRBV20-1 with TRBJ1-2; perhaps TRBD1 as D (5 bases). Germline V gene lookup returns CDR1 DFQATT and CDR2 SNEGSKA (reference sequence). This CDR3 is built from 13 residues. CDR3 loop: CSISLRVGDGYTF. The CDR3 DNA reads TGCAGCATAAGCCTCAGGGTGGGCGATGGCTACACCTTC.

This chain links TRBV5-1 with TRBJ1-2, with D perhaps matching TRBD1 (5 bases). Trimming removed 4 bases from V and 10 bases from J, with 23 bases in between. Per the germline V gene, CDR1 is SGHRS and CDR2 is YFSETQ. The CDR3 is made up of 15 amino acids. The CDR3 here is CASSGGTLPGEDYTF. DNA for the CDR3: TGCGCCAGCAGCGGGGGGACGCTCCCAGGCGAAGACTACACCTTC.

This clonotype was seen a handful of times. The CDR3 loop is CASSRRQGGSYGYTF. In DNA, the CDR3 is TGTGCCAGCAGCCGGAGACAGGGGGGAAGCTATGGCTACACCTTC. The chain couples TRBV12-3 or TRBV12-4 to TRBJ1-2; 9 nucleotides line up with TRBD1. The ends lost 6 bases at V and 4 bases at J; junction bases unmatched: 9. The CDR3 contains 15 residues.

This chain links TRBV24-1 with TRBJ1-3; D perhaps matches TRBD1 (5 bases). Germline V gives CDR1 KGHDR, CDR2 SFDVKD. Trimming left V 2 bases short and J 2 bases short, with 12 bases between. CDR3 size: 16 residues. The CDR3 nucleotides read TGTGCCACCAGTGATTCAAGGGGAGGCCCTGGAAACACCATATATTTT. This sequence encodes CATSDSRGGPGNTIYF.

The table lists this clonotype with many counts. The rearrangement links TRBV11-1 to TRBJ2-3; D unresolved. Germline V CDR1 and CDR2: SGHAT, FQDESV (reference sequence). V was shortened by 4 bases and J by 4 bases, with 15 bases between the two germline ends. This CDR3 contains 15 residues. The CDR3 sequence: CASSSRLTESDTQYF. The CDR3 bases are TGTGCCAGCAGCTCCAGATTGACCGAGTCAGATACGCAGTATTTT.

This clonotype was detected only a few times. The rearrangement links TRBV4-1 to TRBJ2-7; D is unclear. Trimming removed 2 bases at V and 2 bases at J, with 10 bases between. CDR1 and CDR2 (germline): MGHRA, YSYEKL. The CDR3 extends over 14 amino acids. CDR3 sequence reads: CASSQQEKAYEQYF. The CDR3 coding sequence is TGCGCCAGCAGCCAACAGGAGAAAGCCTACGAGCAGTACTTC.

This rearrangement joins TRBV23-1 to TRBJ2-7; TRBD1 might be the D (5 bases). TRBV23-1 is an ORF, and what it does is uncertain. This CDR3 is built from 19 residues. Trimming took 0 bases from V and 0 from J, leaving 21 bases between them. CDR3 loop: CASSQSGVPAVPSSYEQYV. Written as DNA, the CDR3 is TGCGCCAGCAGTCAATCAGGGGTACCAGCCGTCCCGAGCTCCTACGAGCAGTACGTC.

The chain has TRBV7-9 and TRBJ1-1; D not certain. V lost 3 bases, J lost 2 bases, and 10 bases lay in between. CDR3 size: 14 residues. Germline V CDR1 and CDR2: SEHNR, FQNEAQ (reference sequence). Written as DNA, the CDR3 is TGTGCCAGCAGCTTTTTCCAGAGCAACACTGAAGCTTTCTTT. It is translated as CASSFFQSNTEAFF.

The CDR3 sequence is CASSESGSAAYEQYF. In DNA form, the CDR3 reads TGTGCCAGCAGTGAATCCGGCTCGGCCGCCTACGAGCAGTACTTC. The gene calls are TRBV25-1 and TRBJ2-7; D unresolved. Per germline, CDR1 MGHDK and CDR2 SYGVNS. CDR3 length equals 15 residues. V was trimmed by 1 base and J by 2 bases, leaving 12 bases between them.

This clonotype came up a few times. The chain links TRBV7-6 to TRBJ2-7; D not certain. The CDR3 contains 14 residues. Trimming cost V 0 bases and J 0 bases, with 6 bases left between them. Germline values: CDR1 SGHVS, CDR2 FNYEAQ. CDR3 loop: CASSLAQASYEQYF. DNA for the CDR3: TGTGCCAGCAGCTTAGCTCAGGCCTCCTACGAGCAGTACTTC.

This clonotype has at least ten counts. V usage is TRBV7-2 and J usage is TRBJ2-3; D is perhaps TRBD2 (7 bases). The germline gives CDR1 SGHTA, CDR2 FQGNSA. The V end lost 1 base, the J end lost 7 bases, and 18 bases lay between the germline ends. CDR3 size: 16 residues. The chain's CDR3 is CASSLEAGGPSNTQYF. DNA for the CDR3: TGTGCCAGCAGCTTAGAGGCCGGGGGGCCGTCAAATACGCAGTATTTT.

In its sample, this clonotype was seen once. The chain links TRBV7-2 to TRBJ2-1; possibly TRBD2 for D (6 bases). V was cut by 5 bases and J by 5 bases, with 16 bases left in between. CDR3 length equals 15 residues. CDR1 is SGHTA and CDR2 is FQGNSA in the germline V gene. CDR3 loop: CASSARGWADNEQFF. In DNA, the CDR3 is TGTGCCAGCAGCGCCCGGGGGTGGGCGGACAATGAGCAGTTCTTC.

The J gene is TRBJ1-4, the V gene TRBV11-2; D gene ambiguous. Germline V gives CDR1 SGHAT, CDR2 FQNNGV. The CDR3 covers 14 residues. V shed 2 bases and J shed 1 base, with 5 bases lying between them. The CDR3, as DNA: TGTGCCAGCAGCTTACGGCAAACTAATGAAAAACTGTTTTTT. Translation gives CASSLRQTNEKLFF.

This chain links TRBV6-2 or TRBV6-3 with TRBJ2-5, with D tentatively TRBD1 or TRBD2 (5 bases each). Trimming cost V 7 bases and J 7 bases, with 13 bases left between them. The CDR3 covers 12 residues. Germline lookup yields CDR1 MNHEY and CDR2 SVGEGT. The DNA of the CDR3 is TGTGCCAGCAATGTCGGGGCAGCGACCCAGTACTTC. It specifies CASNVGAATQYF.

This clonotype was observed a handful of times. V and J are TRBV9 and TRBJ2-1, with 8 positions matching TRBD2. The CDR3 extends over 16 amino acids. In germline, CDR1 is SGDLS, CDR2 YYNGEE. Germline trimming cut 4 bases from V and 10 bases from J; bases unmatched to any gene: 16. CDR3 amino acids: CASSKGETSAFREQFF. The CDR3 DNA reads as TGTGCCAGCAGCAAAGGAGAGACTAGCGCATTCCGGGAGCAGTTCTTC.

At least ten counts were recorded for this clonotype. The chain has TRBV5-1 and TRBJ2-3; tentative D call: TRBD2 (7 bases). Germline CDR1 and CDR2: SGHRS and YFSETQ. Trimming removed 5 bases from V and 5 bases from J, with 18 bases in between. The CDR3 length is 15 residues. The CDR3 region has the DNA TGCGCCAGCAGTTTCGTGGGGGGGCGGCAAGATACGCAGTATTTT. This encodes CASSFVGGRQDTQYF.

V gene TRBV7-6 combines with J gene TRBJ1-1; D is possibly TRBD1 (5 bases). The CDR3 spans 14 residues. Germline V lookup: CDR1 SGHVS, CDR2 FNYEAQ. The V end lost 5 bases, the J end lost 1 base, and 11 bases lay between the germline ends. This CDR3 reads CASSPGVRNTEAFF. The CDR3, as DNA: TGTGCCAGCAGCCCGGGGGTAAGGAACACTGAAGCTTTCTTT.

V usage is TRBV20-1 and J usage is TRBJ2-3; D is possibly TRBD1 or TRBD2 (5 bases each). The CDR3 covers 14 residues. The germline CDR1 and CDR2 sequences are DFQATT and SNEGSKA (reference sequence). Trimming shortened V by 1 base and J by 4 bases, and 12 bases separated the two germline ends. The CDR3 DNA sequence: TGCAGTGCTAGAGTCGGGGCTAAAGCAGATACGCAGTATTTT. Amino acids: CSARVGAKADTQYF.

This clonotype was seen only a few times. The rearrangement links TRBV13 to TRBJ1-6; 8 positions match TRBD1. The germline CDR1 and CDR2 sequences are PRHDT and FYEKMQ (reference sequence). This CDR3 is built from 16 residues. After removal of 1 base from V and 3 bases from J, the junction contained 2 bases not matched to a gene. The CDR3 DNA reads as TGTGCCAGCAGCTTAGCCACAGGGGGCTATAATTCACCCCTCCACTTT. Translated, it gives CASSLATGGYNSPLHF.

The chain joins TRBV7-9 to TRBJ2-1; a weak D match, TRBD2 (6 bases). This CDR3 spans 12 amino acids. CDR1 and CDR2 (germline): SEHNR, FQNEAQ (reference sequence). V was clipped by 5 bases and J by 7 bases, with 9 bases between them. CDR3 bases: TGTGCCAGCAGCCATGGGGGGAATGAGCAGTTCTTC. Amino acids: CASSHGGNEQFF.

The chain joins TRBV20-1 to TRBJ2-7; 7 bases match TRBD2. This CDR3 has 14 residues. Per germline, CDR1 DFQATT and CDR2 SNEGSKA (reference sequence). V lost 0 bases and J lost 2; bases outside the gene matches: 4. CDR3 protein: CSARDLRGTYEQYF. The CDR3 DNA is TGCAGTGCTAGAGATTTGCGGGGGACCTACGAGCAGTACTTC.

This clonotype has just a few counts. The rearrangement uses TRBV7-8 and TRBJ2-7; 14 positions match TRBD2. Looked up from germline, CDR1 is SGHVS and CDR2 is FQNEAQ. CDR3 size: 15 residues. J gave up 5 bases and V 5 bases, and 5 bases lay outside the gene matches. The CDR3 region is CASSGGLAGVDEQYF. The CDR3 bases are TGTGCCAGCAGCGGGGGACTAGCGGGGGTCGACGAGCAGTACTTC.

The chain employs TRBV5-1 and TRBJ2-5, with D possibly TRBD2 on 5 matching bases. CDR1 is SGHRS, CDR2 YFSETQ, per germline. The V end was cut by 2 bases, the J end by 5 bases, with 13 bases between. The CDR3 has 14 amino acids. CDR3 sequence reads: CASSFLWTGETQYF. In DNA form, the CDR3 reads TGCGCCAGCAGCTTCTTATGGACGGGGGAGACCCAGTACTTC.

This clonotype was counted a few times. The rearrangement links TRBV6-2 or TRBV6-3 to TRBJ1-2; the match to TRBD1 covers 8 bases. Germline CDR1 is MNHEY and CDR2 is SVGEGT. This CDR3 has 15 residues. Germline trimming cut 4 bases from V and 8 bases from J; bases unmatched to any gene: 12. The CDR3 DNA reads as TGTGCCAGCAGTTGGAGACGGGACAGGCCAAGGGGCTACACCTTC. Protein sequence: CASSWRRDRPRGYTF.

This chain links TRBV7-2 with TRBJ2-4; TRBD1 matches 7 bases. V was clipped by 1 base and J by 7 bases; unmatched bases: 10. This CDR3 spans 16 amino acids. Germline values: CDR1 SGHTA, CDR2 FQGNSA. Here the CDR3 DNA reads TGTGCCAGCAGCTTAGATTCTGGCAGGGGGACGAACATTCAGTACTTC. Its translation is CASSLDSGRGTNIQYF.